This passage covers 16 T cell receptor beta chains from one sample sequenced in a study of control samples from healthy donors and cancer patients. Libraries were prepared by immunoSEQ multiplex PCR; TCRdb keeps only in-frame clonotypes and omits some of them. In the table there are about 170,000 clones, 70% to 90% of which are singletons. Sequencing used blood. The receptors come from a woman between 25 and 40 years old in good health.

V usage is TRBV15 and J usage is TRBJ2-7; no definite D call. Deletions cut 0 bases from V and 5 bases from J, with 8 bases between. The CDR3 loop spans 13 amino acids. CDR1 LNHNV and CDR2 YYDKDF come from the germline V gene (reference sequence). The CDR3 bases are TGTGCCACCAGCAGAGATCTTGAGGACGAGCAGTACTTC. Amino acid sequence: CATSRDLEDEQYF. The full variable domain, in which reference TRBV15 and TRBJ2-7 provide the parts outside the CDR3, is DAMVIQNPRYQVTQFGKPVTLSCSQTLNHNVMYWYQQKSSQAPKLLFHYYDKDFNNEADTPDNFQSRRPNTSFCFLDIRSPGLGDTAMYLCATSRDLEDEQYFGPGTRLTVT.

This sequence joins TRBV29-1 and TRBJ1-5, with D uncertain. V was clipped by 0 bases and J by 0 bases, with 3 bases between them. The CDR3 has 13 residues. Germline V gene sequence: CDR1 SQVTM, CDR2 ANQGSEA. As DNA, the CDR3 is TGCAGCGTTGAAGAGGCTAGCAATCAGCCCCAGCATTTT. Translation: CSVEEASNQPQHF.

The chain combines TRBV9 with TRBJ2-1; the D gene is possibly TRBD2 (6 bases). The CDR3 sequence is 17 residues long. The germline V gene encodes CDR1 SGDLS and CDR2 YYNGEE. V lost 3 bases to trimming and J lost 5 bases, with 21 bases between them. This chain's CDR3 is CASSDPLAGLLNNEQFF. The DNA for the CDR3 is TGTGCCAGCAGCGATCCCCTTGCGGGGCTCCTCAACAATGAGCAGTTCTTC.

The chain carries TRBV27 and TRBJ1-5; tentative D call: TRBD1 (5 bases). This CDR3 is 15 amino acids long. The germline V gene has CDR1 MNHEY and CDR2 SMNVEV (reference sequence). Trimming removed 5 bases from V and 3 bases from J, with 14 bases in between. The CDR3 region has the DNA TGTGCCAGCAGTCTGACACCTGGGGCCAATCAGCCCCAGCATTTT. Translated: CASSLTPGANQPQHF.

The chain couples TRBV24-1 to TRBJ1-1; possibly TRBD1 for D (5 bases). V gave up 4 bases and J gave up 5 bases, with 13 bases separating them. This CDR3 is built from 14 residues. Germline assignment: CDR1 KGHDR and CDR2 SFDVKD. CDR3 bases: TGTGCCACCAGTGAGGGACCTCCAAGGACTGAAGCTTTCTTT. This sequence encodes CATSEGPPRTEAFF.

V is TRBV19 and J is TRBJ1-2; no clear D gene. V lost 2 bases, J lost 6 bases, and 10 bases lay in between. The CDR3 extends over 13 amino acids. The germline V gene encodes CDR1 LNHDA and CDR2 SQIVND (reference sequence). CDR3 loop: CASSIKGRNGYTF. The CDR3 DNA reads TGTGCCAGTAGTATAAAAGGGAGAAATGGCTACACCTTC.

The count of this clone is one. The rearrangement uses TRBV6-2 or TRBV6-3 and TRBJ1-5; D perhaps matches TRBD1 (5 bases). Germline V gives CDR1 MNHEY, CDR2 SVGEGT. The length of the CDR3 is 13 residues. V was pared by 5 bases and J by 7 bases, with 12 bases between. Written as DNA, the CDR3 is TGTGCCAGCAGTCGAAGGGGAGGACAGCCCCAGCATTTT. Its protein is CASSRRGGQPQHF.

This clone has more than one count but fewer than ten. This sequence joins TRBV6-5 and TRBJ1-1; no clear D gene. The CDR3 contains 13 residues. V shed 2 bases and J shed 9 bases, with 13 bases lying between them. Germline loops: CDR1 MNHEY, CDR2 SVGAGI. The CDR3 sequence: CASSYVESSQAFF. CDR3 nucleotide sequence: TGTGCCAGCAGTTACGTCGAAAGCAGTCAAGCTTTCTTT.

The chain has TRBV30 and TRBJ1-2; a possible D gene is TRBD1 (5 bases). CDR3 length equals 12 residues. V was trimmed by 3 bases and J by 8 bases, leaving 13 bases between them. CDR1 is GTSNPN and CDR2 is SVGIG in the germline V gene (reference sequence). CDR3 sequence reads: CAWSKGIEGYTF. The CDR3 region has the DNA TGTGCCTGGAGCAAGGGGATTGAGGGCTACACCTTC.

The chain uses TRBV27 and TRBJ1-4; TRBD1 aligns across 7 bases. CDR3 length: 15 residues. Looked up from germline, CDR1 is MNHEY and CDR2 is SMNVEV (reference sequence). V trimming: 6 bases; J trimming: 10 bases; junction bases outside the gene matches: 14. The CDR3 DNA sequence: TGTGCCAGCAGCCATCAAGGGAGGGGGCCTCGAAAACTGTTTTTT. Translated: CASSHQGRGPRKLFF.

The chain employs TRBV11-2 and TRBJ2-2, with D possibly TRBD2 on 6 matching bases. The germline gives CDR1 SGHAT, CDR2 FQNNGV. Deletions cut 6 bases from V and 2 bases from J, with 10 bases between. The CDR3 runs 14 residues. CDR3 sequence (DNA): TGTGCCAGCAGACCGGGACTCAACACCGGGGAGCTGTTTTTT. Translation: CASRPGLNTGELFF.

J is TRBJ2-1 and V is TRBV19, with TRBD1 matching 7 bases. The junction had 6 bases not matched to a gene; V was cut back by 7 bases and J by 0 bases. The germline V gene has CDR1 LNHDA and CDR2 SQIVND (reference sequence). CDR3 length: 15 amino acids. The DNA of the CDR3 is TGTGCCAGTACCTCGGACAGGAGCTCCTACAATGAGCAGTTCTTC. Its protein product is CASTSDRSSYNEQFF. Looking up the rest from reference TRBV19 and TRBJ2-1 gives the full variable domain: DGGITQSPKYLFRKEGQNVTLSCEQNLNHDAMYWYRQDPGQGLRLIYYSQIVNDFQKGDIAEGYSVSREKKESFPLTVTSAQKNPTAFYLCASTSDRSSYNEQFFGPGTRLTVL.

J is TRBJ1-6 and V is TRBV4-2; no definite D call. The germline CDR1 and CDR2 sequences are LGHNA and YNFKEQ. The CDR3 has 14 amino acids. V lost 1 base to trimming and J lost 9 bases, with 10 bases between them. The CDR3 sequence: CASSQGWDSSPLHF. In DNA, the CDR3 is TGTGCCAGCAGCCAAGGGTGGGATTCTTCACCCCTCCACTTT.

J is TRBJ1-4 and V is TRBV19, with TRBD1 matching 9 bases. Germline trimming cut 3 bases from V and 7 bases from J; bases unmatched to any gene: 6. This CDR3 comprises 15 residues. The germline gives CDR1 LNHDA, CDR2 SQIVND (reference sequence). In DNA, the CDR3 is TGTGCCAGTAGTATTCGGGGACAGGGTACTGAAAAACTGTTTTTT. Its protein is CASSIRGQGTEKLFF.

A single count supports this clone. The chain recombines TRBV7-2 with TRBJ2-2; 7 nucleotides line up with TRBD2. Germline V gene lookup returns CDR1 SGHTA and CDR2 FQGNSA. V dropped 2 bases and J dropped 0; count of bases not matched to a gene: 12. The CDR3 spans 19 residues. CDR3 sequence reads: CASSLLSAASGSNTGELFF. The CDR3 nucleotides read TGTGCCAGCAGCTTACTATCCGCGGCTAGCGGCTCGAACACCGGGGAGCTGTTTTTT.

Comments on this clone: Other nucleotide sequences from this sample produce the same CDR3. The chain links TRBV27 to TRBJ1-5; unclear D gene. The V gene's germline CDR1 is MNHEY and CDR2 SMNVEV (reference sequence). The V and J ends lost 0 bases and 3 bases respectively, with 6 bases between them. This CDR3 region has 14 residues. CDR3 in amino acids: CASSLSPSNQPQHF. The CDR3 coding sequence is TGTGCCAGCAGTTTATCTCCGTCCAATCAGCCCCAGCATTTT.